This entry lists 8 T cell receptor beta chains sequenced from one sample in a study of blood T cells in healthy people across ages. Sample-barcoded 5' priming and a J-beta primer mix drove a second PCR of roughly 6 to 12 cycles. TCRdb reanalysed the 5' RACE reads using MiXCR and keeps one entry per CDR3 protein. The data hold approximately 850,000 distinct CDR3 sequences, with around 42% observed a single time. The sample taken for sequencing was blood. Receptors were obtained from a man aged 55 to 70 in good health.

This chain uses TRBV20-1 with TRBJ2-3; 7 bases match TRBD1. Losses at the gene ends were 0 bases for V and 2 bases for J; bases not matched to a gene: 5. Per germline, CDR1 DFQATT and CDR2 SNEGSKA (reference sequence). The CDR3 loop spans 15 amino acids. CDR3 in amino acids: CSARETGIITDTQYF. The CDR3 DNA reads TGCAGTGCTAGAGAGACAGGGATTATCACAGATACGCAGTATTTT.

The chain recombines TRBV29-1 with TRBJ1-2; D is ambiguous. CDR1 SQVTM and CDR2 ANQGSEA come from the germline V gene. This CDR3 is built from 15 residues. The V and J ends lost 0 bases and 4 bases respectively, with 15 bases between them. As DNA, the CDR3 is TGCAGCGTTGAAGATGACCTCCCTCCAGGCTATGGCTACACCTTC. Its protein product is CSVEDDLPPGYGYTF.

The CDR3 sequence is CASSPDSRQPQHF. CDR3 in DNA: TGTGCCAGCAGCCCCGATTCTCGCCAGCCCCAGCATTTT. The V call is TRBV7-2, the J call TRBJ1-5; D gene uncertain. The V gene lost 5 bases and the J gene lost 7 bases, with 12 bases spanning the gap. The CDR3 is 13 residues long. From germline, CDR1 is SGHTA and CDR2 FQGNSA.

The gene calls are TRBV28 and TRBJ2-7, with D maybe TRBD2 (6 bases). Germline V gives CDR1 MDHEN, CDR2 SYDVKM. V shed 7 bases and J shed 3 bases, with 19 bases lying between them. CDR3 length equals 15 residues. The CDR3 here is CASIFFAPGVYEQYF. The CDR3 DNA reads TGTGCCAGCATTTTTTTTGCCCCGGGAGTCTACGAGCAGTACTTC.

The table lists this clonotype with a few counts. The chain employs TRBV10-3 and TRBJ2-7, with TRBD2 matching 7 bases. The V gene end was trimmed by 4 bases and the J gene end by 3 bases; junction bases not matched to a gene: 6. Germline V gives CDR1 ENHRY, CDR2 SYGVKD. There are 14 residues in the CDR3. In nucleotides, the CDR3 is TGTGCCATCAGTGTTGGCGGACTAGACTACGAGCAGTACTTC. Translated, it gives CAISVGGLDYEQYF.

The CDR3 bases are TGTGCCAGCAGCTTAAGACTAGCGGAGGGGACCCAGTACTTC. Protein sequence: CASSLRLAEGTQYF. The chain is built from TRBV7-8 and TRBJ2-7; 9 positions agree with TRBD2. The J call could be wrong; TRBJ2-5 is a better fit for the DNA end. The CDR3 runs to 14 residues. Germline assignment: CDR1 SGHVS and CDR2 FQNEAQ.

This clonotype was seen many times. V is TRBV5-1 and J is TRBJ2-6, with 9 bases that match TRBD1. CDR3 length equals 18 residues. Trimming at V came to 4 bases and at J to 1 base, leaving 9 bases not matched to a gene. CDR1 and CDR2 (germline): SGHRS, YFSETQ. CDR3 region: CASSATTGGRSGANVLTF. The CDR3 DNA reads TGCGCCAGCAGCGCGACGACAGGGGGGAGGTCTGGGGCCAACGTCCTGACTTTC.

V gene TRBV19 combines with J gene TRBJ2-1; either TRBD1 or TRBD2 may supply D (5 bases each). This CDR3 contains 13 residues. Germline CDR1 reads LNHDA; CDR2 reads SQIVND (reference sequence). V lost 1 base to trimming and J lost 6 bases, with 7 bases between them. CDR3 nucleotides: TGTGCCAGTAGTATAGTTGGGACCAATGAGCAGTTCTTC. Protein product: CASSIVGTNEQFF.